This TCR beta chain was recovered during a study of T cells in Graves' hyperthyroidism and ophthalmopathy. Study-wide findings and caveats: Peripheral blood also featured most of the thyroid clonotypes expanded above 0.001.

Hyperthyroidism, newly diagnosed and lasting under 2 months, affected patients aged 18 to 65. Orbital computed tomography, thyroid ultrasound, serum thyroxine and TRAb, and clinical symptoms together informed the diagnoses. Predating any ophthalmopathy symptoms, the blood sample was taken at first hyperthyroidism diagnosis. Germline CDR1 and CDR2: MNHEY and SMNVEV (reference sequence). The V and J ends lost 5 bases and 4 bases, in that order; junction bases with no gene match: 6. The CDR3 sequence is 16 residues long. Amplified TCR beta CDR3 regions derived from RNA transcripts. HTBI primers were the set used in a first-round RT-PCR of the TCR CDR3. TCRdb re-called the multiplex PCR reads with MiXCR, one entry per CDR3 protein. The sample yields over 250,000 distinct CDR3 sequences, less than 30% seen once. As to this clonotype: Its antigen remains unidentified.

V usage is TRBV27 and J usage is TRBJ2-7; TRBD2 aligns across 15 bases. Material: blood. The source is a man aged 35 to 55 with Graves' hyperthyroidism that later progressed to Graves' ophthalmopathy. CDR3 sequence (DNA): TGTGCCAGCAGTCCGGGACTAGCGGGAGGCGTGTACGAGCAGTACTTC. Amino acid sequence: CASSPGLAGGVYEQYF.